The T cell receptor beta chain described here comes from a study of cytomegalovirus exposure and HLA in healthy donors. Overall study findings and caveats: Testing in vitro showed a few CMV-associated chains specific for CMV antigens.

CDR3 length: 15 amino acids. V was pared by 4 bases and J by 2 bases, with 15 bases between. Germline assignment: CDR1 MGHRA and CDR2 YSYEKL. Primers: 60 Vbeta forward and 13 Jbeta reverse. Measured with immunoSEQ multiplex PCR; TCRdb has only the in-frame clones, and not every one. Among some 150,000 clones, roughly two thirds were seen once, and the ten largest hold approximately 2.8%. A remark on this clone: Its antigen is not identified.

This TCR derives from a woman under 40 in good health and CMV-seronegative. The rearrangement joins TRBV4-1 to TRBJ2-7; tentative D call: TRBD1 (6 bases). What was sequenced was PBMCs. The CDR3 sequence is CASSREPGQPYEQYF. The CDR3 nucleotides read TGCGCCAGCAGCCGGGAACCGGGACAACCCTACGAGCAGTACTTC.